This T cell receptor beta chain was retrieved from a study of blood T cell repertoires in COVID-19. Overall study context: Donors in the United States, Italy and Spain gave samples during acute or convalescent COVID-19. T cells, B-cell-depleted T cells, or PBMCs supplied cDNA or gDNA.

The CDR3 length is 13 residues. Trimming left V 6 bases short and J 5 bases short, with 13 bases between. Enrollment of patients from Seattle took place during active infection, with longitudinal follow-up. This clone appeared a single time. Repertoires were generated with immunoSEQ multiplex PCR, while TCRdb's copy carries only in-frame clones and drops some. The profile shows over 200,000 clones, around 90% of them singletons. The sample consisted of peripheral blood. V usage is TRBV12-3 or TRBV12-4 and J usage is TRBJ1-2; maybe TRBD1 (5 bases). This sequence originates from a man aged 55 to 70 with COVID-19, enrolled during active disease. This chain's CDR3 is CASSKTRGYGYTF. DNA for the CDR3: TGTGCCAGCAGCAAGACGCGGGGGTATGGCTACACCTTC.